These T cell receptor beta chains were read from a single sample in a study of CD8 T cells in Susac syndrome. TCRdb reprocessed the immunoSEQ multiplex PCR reads with MiXCR, giving one entry per CDR3 protein. This table has approximately 150,000 distinct CDR3 sequences, 85% to 95% appearing once. The sequenced material came from CD4+ T cells from PBMCs. Receptors originate from a human donor with multiple sclerosis. Both conserved end residues are part of each CDR3. A D gene is named only where the DNA matches it firmly. Clone size, where shown, is once, few, many, or a class for clones that have expanded.

J gene | D gene | clone size | V gene | CDR3 protein | CDR3 DNA
TRBJ1-2 | . | . | TRBV18 | CASSEGRTEHGYTF | TGTGCCAGCTCAGAGGGGAGGACAGAACATGGCTACACCTTC
TRBJ2-5 | . | once | TRBV6-6 | CASSYAETQYF | TGTGCCAGCAGTTATGCGGAGACCCAGTACTTC
TRBJ2-7 | TRBD2 | . | TRBV6-2/TRBV6-3 | CASRQRGTSFEQYF | TGTGCCAGCAGGCAGCGGGGGACTAGTTTCGAGCAGTACTTC
TRBJ2-7 | TRBD1 | . | TRBV20-1 | CSAERQGVSYEQYF | TGCAGTGCAGAAAGACAGGGCGTCTCCTACGAGCAGTACTTC
TRBJ2-5 | . | . | TRBV30 | CAWSSGSQETQYF | TGTGCCTGGAGTTCCGGGTCCCAAGAGACCCAGTACTTC
TRBJ1-6 | . | few | TRBV27 | CASSLSNSPLHF | TGTGCCAGCAGTTTATCGAATTCACCCCTCCACTTT
TRBJ2-1 | TRBD2 | . | TRBV7-3 | CASSLAGGQNEQFF | TGTGCCAGCAGCTTAGCGGGGGGGCAGAATGAGCAGTTCTTC
TRBJ2-2 | . | . | TRBV12-3/TRBV12-4 | CASSLEGRGVGELFF | TGTGCCAGCAGTTTAGAGGGCAGGGGGGTCGGGGAGCTGTTTTTT
TRBJ1-2 | . | . | TRBV25-1 | CASSDYSPRYGYTF | TGCGCCAGCAGTGATTACTCCCCCCGCTATGGCTACACCTTC
TRBJ2-1 | TRBD1 | . | TRBV18 | CASSRWDSSYNEQFF | TGTGCCAGCTCACGCTGGGACAGCTCCTACAATGAGCAGTTCTTC
TRBJ1-1 | . | . | TRBV14 | CASSRQSGTLFEAFF | TGTGCCAGCAGCCGCCAGTCCGGGACACTATTTGAAGCTTTCTTT
TRBJ2-6 | TRBD1 | . | TRBV7-9 | CASSLGTGAEGANVLTF | TGTGCCAGCAGCTTGGGGACAGGGGCTGAGGGGGCCAACGTCCTGACTTTC
TRBJ2-2 | TRBD2 | . | TRBV5-6 | CASTSASRLAGHGELFF | TGTGCCAGCACCTCAGCTTCGAGACTAGCGGGCCACGGGGAGCTGTTTTTT
TRBJ2-7 | TRBD1 | . | TRBV6-1 | CASSHRGLGQYF | TGTGCCAGCAGCCACAGGGGGCTGGGGCAGTACTTC
TRBJ2-7 | . | . | TRBV2 | CASSVLFRSSYEQYF | TGTGCCAGCAGTGTTTTATTCCGGAGCTCCTACGAGCAGTACTTC
TRBJ1-2 | TRBD1 | . | TRBV3-1 | CASSQGRIFPGQINYGYTF | TGTGCCAGCAGCCAAGGGAGGATTTTCCCGGGACAGATTAACTATGGCTACACCTTC
TRBJ1-3 | . | . | TRBV28 | CASSLIREGNTIYF | TGTGCCAGCAGTTTAATCAGGGAGGGAAACACCATATATTTT
TRBJ2-1 | TRBD1 | . | TRBV29-1 | CSVQWDRQFF | TGCAGCGTACAGTGGGACAGGCAGTTCTTC
TRBJ2-5 | TRBD1 | . | TRBV6-1 | CASSRDRFGTQYF | TGTGCCAGCAGCAGGGACAGGTTTGGGACCCAGTACTTC
TRBJ1-2 | TRBD1 | . | TRBV6-5 | CASRPGQTHYGYTF | TGTGCCAGCAGGCCGGGACAGACCCATTATGGCTACACCTTC
TRBJ2-7 | . | . | TRBV30 | CAWGRTVLYEQYF | TGTGCCTGGGGTCGGACAGTACTCTACGAGCAGTACTTC
TRBJ1-3 | . | once | TRBV29-1 | CSVVGLWNTIYF | TGCAGCGTTGTGGGGCTGTGGAACACCATATATTTT
TRBJ2-3 | . | . | TRBV7-8 | CASSPDRIGLTDTQYF | TGTGCCAGCAGCCCCGACCGGATCGGTCTCACAGATACGCAGTATTTT
TRBJ1-3 | . | once | TRBV5-1 | CASSLAGNVIGNTIYF | TGCGCCAGCAGCTTGGCTGGGAACGTGATCGGAAACACCATATATTTT
TRBJ2-1 | . | . | TRBV3-1 | CASSQVEVNEQFF | TGTGCCAGCAGCCAAGTCGAGGTCAATGAGCAGTTCTTC
TRBJ2-7 | TRBD2 | . | TRBV4-1 | CASSQDVGGRVSYEQYF | TGCGCCAGCAGCCAAGATGTCGGCGGGAGGGTCTCCTACGAGCAGTACTTC
TRBJ2-3 | . | . | TRBV29-1 | CSVQSLGGVGDTQYF | TGCAGCGTCCAATCCTTAGGAGGGGTCGGAGATACGCAGTATTTT
TRBJ1-1 | . | . | TRBV28 | CASSPWGVEAFF | TGTGCCAGCAGCCCTTGGGGAGTTGAAGCTTTCTTT
TRBJ1-5 | . | . | TRBV23-1 | CASDTDGPRIADQPQHF | TGCGCCAGCGACACGGATGGACCAAGGATAGCGGATCAGCCCCAGCATTTT
TRBJ2-6 | TRBD1 | . | TRBV6-5 | CASSYVAGGGPGANVLTF | TGTGCCAGCAGTTACGTGGCAGGGGGCGGTCCTGGGGCCAACGTCCTGACTTTC
TRBJ2-4 | . | . | TRBV12-3/TRBV12-4 | CASRPRGLAKNIQYF | TGTGCCAGCCGACCCCGTGGGCTAGCCAAAAACATTCAGTACTTC
TRBJ2-3 | TRBD2 | . | TRBV7-6 | CASSLIAGAVTDTQYF | TGTGCCAGCAGCTTAATAGCGGGAGCGGTGACAGATACGCAGTATTTT
TRBJ2-7 | . | once | TRBV25-1 | CASTGQSSGEQYF | TGTGCCAGTACGGGACAGTCTAGCGGCGAGCAGTACTTC
TRBJ1-1 | . | . | TRBV2 | CASSPVNGEAFF | TGTGCCAGCAGCCCGGTAAACGGTGAAGCTTTCTTT
TRBJ2-2 | . | . | TRBV19 | CASRDPRGNTGELFF | TGTGCCAGTAGGGACCCCCGCGGAAACACCGGGGAGCTGTTTTTT
TRBJ2-1 | . | . | TRBV5-8 | CASSLQGIREQFF | TGTGCCAGCAGCCTGCAGGGGATACGTGAGCAGTTCTTC
TRBJ2-1 | TRBD1 | . | TRBV24-1 | CATSDPGQGSEQFF | TGTGCCACCAGTGATCCAGGACAGGGCAGTGAGCAGTTCTTC
TRBJ1-6 | . | . | TRBV20-1 | CSASGPSSYNSPLHF | TGCAGTGCTAGCGGTCCCAGCTCCTATAATTCACCCCTCCACTTT
TRBJ2-7 | . | . | TRBV2 | CASRGDLQPYEQYF | TGTGCCAGCAGGGGGGACCTCCAACCCTACGAGCAGTACTTC
TRBJ1-1 | . | . | TRBV29-1 | CSVDESSNTEAFF | TGCAGCGTTGACGAAAGTTCGAACACTGAAGCTTTCTTT